These T cell receptor beta chains were read from a single sample in a study of technical replicates of blood from several donors. Assay used: immunoSEQ multiplex PCR; TCRdb lists only in-frame clones, some missing. The sample lists some 63,000 clones, 85% to 90% occurring once. The sequenced sample consisted of PBMCs. These receptors were taken from a human donor in good health. Some clones in this sample may be carry-over from other donors' samples. CDR3s include the opening cysteine and the closing phenylalanine or tryptophan. A D gene is named only where the DNA matches it firmly. Size is omitted from some rows. Given values are once, few, many or a class for expanded clones.

clone_size | d_call | j_call | v_call | cdr3_aa | cdr3_nt
few | TRBD1 | TRBJ2-7 | TRBV11-2 | CASSGYRDRSSYEQYF | TGTGCCAGCAGCGGATACCGGGACAGAAGCTCCTACGAGCAGTACTTC
NA | TRBD1 | TRBJ2-2 | TRBV6-5 | CASSYGQGRVGELFF | TGTGCCAGCAGTTACGGACAGGGGAGGGTCGGGGAGCTGTTTTTT
few | TRBD1 | TRBJ1-6 | TRBV6-6 | CASRFRDRVSPLHF | TGTGCCAGCCGGTTTCGGGACAGGGTTTCACCCCTCCACTTT
NA | TRBD1 | TRBJ2-7 | TRBV7-2 | CASSLQGAYEQYF | TGTGCCAGCAGCTTGCAGGGGGCCTACGAGCAGTACTTC
NA | NA | TRBJ1-2 | TRBV29-1 | CSVVGGQRNYGYTF | TGCAGCGTTGTCGGGGGGCAGAGGAACTATGGCTACACCTTC
few | NA | TRBJ1-3 | TRBV2 | CASSEAGRAGNTIYF | TGTGCCAGCAGTGAAGCTGGGAGGGCTGGAAACACCATATATTTT
NA | NA | TRBJ1-1 | TRBV6-1 | CASSDTGDYTEAFF | TGTGCCAGCAGTGACACAGGAGATTACACTGAAGCTTTCTTT
NA | TRBD1 | TRBJ1-2 | TRBV2 | CASSRDRGSQGYTF | TGTGCCAGCAGTCGGGACAGGGGGTCGCAGGGCTACACCTTC
once | NA | TRBJ2-1 | TRBV25-1 | CASRGRSSEQFF | TGTGCCAGCAGGGGGAGGAGTAGTGAGCAGTTCTTC
few | NA | TRBJ2-1 | TRBV10-2 | CASSESEVSYNEQFF | TGCGCCAGCAGTGAGTCCGAGGTATCCTACAATGAGCAGTTCTTC
NA | TRBD2 | TRBJ2-7 | TRBV6-5 | CASTASGTYEQYF | TGTGCCAGCACCGCTAGCGGGACCTACGAGCAGTACTTC
NA | NA | TRBJ1-2 | TRBV5-6 | CASSLGRASTSYGYTF | TGTGCCAGCAGCTTGGGGCGAGCGAGTACGTCATATGGCTACACCTTC
NA | TRBD1 | TRBJ2-3 | TRBV30 | CAWDRGTDTQYF | TGTGCCTGGGACAGGGGTACAGATACGCAGTATTTT
NA | TRBD1 | TRBJ1-2 | TRBV9 | CASSATIPGQGIREGYTF | TGTGCCAGCAGCGCCACAATTCCGGGACAGGGGATCCGCGAGGGCTACACCTTC
NA | TRBD1 | TRBJ2-7 | TRBV7-6 | CASSSRTGGASYEQYF | TGTGCCAGCAGCAGCCGGACAGGAGGTGCCTCCTACGAGCAGTACTTC
NA | TRBD1 | TRBJ2-4 | TRBV11-1 | CASSTRQGLNIQYF | TGTGCCAGCAGCACCCGACAGGGCCTAAACATTCAGTACTTC
NA | TRBD1 | TRBJ1-1 | TRBV7-9 | CASSLGPGGYTEAFF | TGTGCCAGCAGCTTAGGGCCAGGGGGCTATACTGAAGCTTTCTTT
NA | TRBD2 | TRBJ2-7 | TRBV6-6 | CASSTGLAGGSYEQYF | TGTGCCAGCAGTACCGGACTAGCGGGAGGGTCGTACGAGCAGTACTTC
NA | NA | TRBJ2-7 | TRBV7-9 | CASSLAGASEVDEQYF | TGTGCCAGCAGCTTAGCAGGGGCTTCTGAGGTCGACGAGCAGTACTTC
NA | NA | TRBJ1-2 | TRBV28 | CASSLIGGERKNGYTF | TGTGCCAGCAGTCTCATCGGAGGGGAGCGTAAGAATGGCTACACCTTC
few | TRBD2 | TRBJ2-3 | TRBV7-7 | CASSLSGTSAQYF | TGTGCCAGCAGCTTATCCGGGACTAGCGCGCAGTATTTT
NA | TRBD2 | TRBJ2-7 | TRBV19 | CASSPTLAGAYEQYF | TGTGCCAGTAGTCCAACGCTAGCGGGAGCCTACGAGCAGTACTTC
NA | TRBD1 | TRBJ2-2 | TRBV6-6 | CASSSGQGNTGELFF | TGTGCCAGCAGCTCGGGACAGGGTAACACCGGGGAGCTGTTTTTT
NA | NA | TRBJ2-7 | TRBV28 | CASSLIGTSIYEQYF | TGTGCCAGCAGTTTGATCGGGACAAGCATCTACGAGCAGTACTTC
NA | TRBD1 | TRBJ2-1 | TRBV27 | CASSEQGNEQFF | TGTGCCAGCAGTGAACAGGGGAATGAGCAGTTCTTC
once | TRBD2 | TRBJ2-3 | TRBV11-2 | CASSFSGRGGTDTQYF | TGTGCCAGCAGCTTTAGCGGGAGAGGGGGCACAGATACGCAGTATTTT
NA | TRBD1 | TRBJ2-7 | TRBV11-2 | CASSRNRDRVYEQYF | TGTGCCAGCAGCCGTAACCGGGACAGGGTCTACGAGCAGTACTTC
NA | TRBD1 | TRBJ1-5 | TRBV6-1 | CASSEGTGWNQPQHF | TGTGCCAGCAGCGAGGGGACAGGTTGGAATCAGCCCCAGCATTTT
NA | NA | TRBJ2-2 | TRBV2 | CASSGGGTGELFF | TGTGCCAGCAGTGGAGGAGGCACCGGGGAGCTGTTTTTT
NA | NA | TRBJ2-5 | TRBV19 | CASSIDRQNQETQYF | TGTGCCAGTAGTATAGACCGACAAAACCAAGAGACCCAGTACTTC
NA | NA | TRBJ2-7 | TRBV28 | CASAVSSYEQYF | TGTGCCAGCGCTGTGAGCTCCTACGAGCAGTACTTC
NA | TRBD2 | TRBJ2-5 | TRBV9 | CASSEGGGVDETQYF | TGTGCCAGCAGCGAAGGCGGGGGGGTTGATGAGACCCAGTACTTC
NA | NA | TRBJ1-3 | TRBV9 | CASSAPRTDSGNTIYF | TGTGCCAGCAGCGCCCCCCGGACAGACTCTGGAAACACCATATATTTT
NA | NA | TRBJ2-5 | TRBV5-6 | CASSTRTLGGETQYF | TGTGCCAGCAGCACAAGGACTCTGGGTGGAGAGACCCAGTACTTC
NA | TRBD2 | TRBJ2-5 | TRBV12-5 | CASGRGLAGIETQYF | TGTGCTAGTGGCCGCGGACTAGCGGGGATTGAGACCCAGTACTTC
NA | TRBD1 | TRBJ2-5 | TRBV5-1 | CASTFGQVRETQYF | TGCGCCAGCACCTTCGGACAGGTGAGAGAGACCCAGTACTTC
once | NA | TRBJ1-2 | TRBV5-4 | CASSTPVGVVDGYTF | TGTGCCAGCAGCACCCCGGTAGGGGTTGTGGATGGCTACACCTTC
NA | TRBD1 | TRBJ2-1 | TRBV10-2 | CASSGDREQFF | TGCGCCAGCAGTGGGGACAGGGAGCAGTTCTTC
NA | NA | TRBJ2-5 | TRBV4-3 | CASSQDTSQGTQYF | TGCGCCAGCAGCCAAGATACTAGCCAAGGGACCCAGTACTTC
NA | NA | TRBJ1-2 | TRBV5-1 | CASSLRTDNYGYTF | TGCGCCAGCAGCTTGAGGACAGACAACTATGGCTACACCTTC
NA | TRBD1 | TRBJ1-4 | TRBV14 | CASSQDGTGANEKLFF | TGTGCCAGCAGCCAAGACGGGACAGGGGCTAATGAAAAACTGTTTTTT
NA | TRBD1 | TRBJ1-6 | TRBV16 | CASSQTRGDSPLHF | TGTGCCAGCAGCCAGACCAGGGGGGATTCACCCCTCCACTTT
NA | TRBD1 | TRBJ1-1 | TRBV2 | CATTGATEAFF | TGTGCCACTACAGGGGCCACTGAAGCTTTCTTT
once | TRBD1 | TRBJ2-7 | TRBV11-2 | CASSGDRGSSYEQYF | TGTGCCAGCAGCGGCGACAGGGGAAGCTCCTACGAGCAGTACTTC
NA | NA | TRBJ2-4 | TRBV29-1 | CSVEDLRGTKNIQYF | TGCAGCGTTGAAGATCTTAGGGGAACCAAAAACATTCAGTACTTC
NA | NA | TRBJ1-5 | TRBV18 | CASSGGARRFAQPQHF | TGTGCCAGCTCAGGGGGGGCACGGCGGTTTGCCCAGCCCCAGCATTTT
NA | TRBD2 | TRBJ2-1 | TRBV2 | CASGTSGYNEQFF | TGTGCCAGCGGGACTAGCGGGTACAATGAGCAGTTCTTC